These 25 T cell receptor beta chains came from one sample sequenced in a study of molecular identifiers for immune sequencing clone quantification. Each CDR3 protein gets one entry after TCRdb re-called the PCR reads with MiXCR. The sample yields tens of thousands of distinct CDR3 sequences, 21% seen once. The sample taken for sequencing was naive CD8+ T cells from blood, with Jurkat cell RNA spiked in. The subset here: FACS-sorted CD8+CD4-CCR7+CD45RA+ naive T cells. The receptor source for this set is a human donor in good health. Some libraries in this study had Jurkat cell RNA spiked in.

This clonotype has only a few counts. This chain links TRBV27 with TRBJ2-4; D is ambiguous. The CDR3 runs to 14 residues. Germline V CDR1 and CDR2: MNHEY, SMNVEV (reference sequence). V lost 2 bases and J lost 6, with 11 bases in between. CDR3 loop: CASSLQQRTNIQYF. CDR3 bases: TGTGCCAGCAGTTTACAGCAAAGAACAAACATTCAGTACTTC.

The chain recombines TRBV9 with TRBJ2-3, with TRBD2 as a possible D gene (6 bases). V was clipped by 3 bases and J by 2 bases, with 10 bases between them. The germline gives CDR1 SGDLS, CDR2 YYNGEE. The CDR3 is 14 amino acids. CDR3 protein: CASSGSGYTDTQYF. CDR3 nucleotides: TGTGCCAGCAGCGGTAGCGGATACACAGATACGCAGTATTTT.

This clonotype came up many times. The chain joins TRBV6-1 to TRBJ1-5; unclear D gene. V was cut by 11 bases and J by 2 bases, with 19 bases left in between. This CDR3 region has 15 residues. In germline, CDR1 is MNHNS, CDR2 SASEGT. CDR3 sequence (DNA): TGTGCCTCCTCGGTGTGGGGTTCGGGCAATCAGCCCCAGCATTTT. Translating it yields CASSVWGSGNQPQHF.

This chain links TRBV6-1 with TRBJ1-1; TRBD1 aligns across 10 bases. The CDR3 is 14 amino acids. Germline V CDR1 and CDR2: MNHNS, SASEGT. Trimming at V came to 7 bases and at J to 6 bases, leaving 8 bases not matched to a gene. CDR3 in DNA: TGTGCCAGCAATAATTTGGACAGGGGGTCTGAAGCTTTCTTT. Translated, it gives CASNNLDRGSEAFF.

The chain links TRBV30 to TRBJ2-2; either TRBD1 or TRBD2 may supply D (5 bases each). Trimming took off 2 bases at V and 6 bases at J, with 7 bases between the two ends. Germline V gene data show CDR1 as GTSNPN and CDR2 as SVGIG (reference sequence). The CDR3 has 12 residues. The CDR3 loop reads CAWSTGPGELFF. The DNA of the CDR3 is TGTGCCTGGAGTACGGGGCCCGGGGAGCTGTTTTTT. The complete variable domain, with remaining parts taken from reference TRBV30 and TRBJ2-2, reads SQTIHQWPATLVQPVGSPLSLECTVEGTSNPNLYWYRQAAGRGLQLLFYSVGIGQISSEVPQNLSASRPQDRQFILSSKKLLLSDSGFYLCAWSTGPGELFFGEGSRLTVL.

V is TRBV4-3 and J is TRBJ2-7; 9 bases line up with TRBD1. V shed 4 bases, J shed 0 bases, and the junction held 4 bases outside the gene matches. The CDR3 loop spans 15 amino acids. From germline, CDR1 is LGHNA and CDR2 YSLEER. CDR3 nucleotide sequence: TGCGCCAGCAGCCCAGACAGGGGGAGCTCCTACGAGCAGTACTTC. This gives the protein CASSPDRGSSYEQYF.

This clonotype was seen ten or more times. The chain joins TRBV7-9 to TRBJ2-1; a possible D gene is TRBD2 (5 bases). V was trimmed by 5 bases and J by 1 base, leaving 18 bases between them. Germline CDR1 is SEHNR and CDR2 is FQNEAQ (reference sequence). The CDR3 loop spans 17 amino acids. This CDR3 reads CASSQDWGAGSYNEQFF. The CDR3 coding sequence is TGTGCCAGCAGCCAGGACTGGGGAGCCGGTTCCTACAATGAGCAGTTCTTC.

In this sample, this clonotype turned up many times. The J gene is TRBJ1-6, the V gene TRBV7-6, with 7 bases fitting TRBD1. J gave up 3 bases and V 2 bases, and 7 bases lay outside the gene matches. The CDR3 is 17 residues long. CDR1 and CDR2 from the germline V gene are SGHVS and FNYEAQ. The CDR3 region is CASSLHGRDSYNSPLHF. CDR3 bases: TGTGCCAGCAGCTTACACGGCCGGGACAGCTATAATTCACCCCTCCACTTT.

This clonotype was seen repeatedly, ten times or more. J is TRBJ2-1 and V is TRBV28, with a tentative D call TRBD1 (5 bases). From germline, CDR1 is MDHEN and CDR2 SYDVKM. V gave up 4 bases and J gave up 8 bases, with 15 bases separating them. The CDR3 consists of 14 residues. CDR3 sequence reads: CASSSPPDSDEQFF. CDR3 in DNA: TGTGCCAGCAGTTCTCCACCCGACAGCGATGAGCAGTTCTTC. The whole variable domain, filled in from reference TRBV28 and TRBJ2-1, reads DVKVTQSSRYLVKRTGEKVFLECVQDMDHENMFWYRQDPGLGLRLIYFSYDVKMKEKGDIPEGYSVSREKKERFSLILESASTNQTSMYLCASSSPPDSDEQFFGPGTRLTVL.

This clonotype was detected many times. The gene calls are TRBV19 and TRBJ2-7; D gene ambiguous. Germline V gene lookup returns CDR1 LNHDA and CDR2 SQIVND (reference sequence). This CDR3 is 13 amino acids long. The ends were cut back, 4 bases at V and 0 bases at J, with 7 bases in the middle. The CDR3 here is CASSNGPSYEQYF. The CDR3 nucleotides are TGTGCCAGTAGTAACGGGCCCTCCTACGAGCAGTACTTC. Based on the CDR3 plus reference TRBV19 and TRBJ2-7, the full variable domain is DGGITQSPKYLFRKEGQNVTLSCEQNLNHDAMYWYRQDPGQGLRLIYYSQIVNDFQKGDIAEGYSVSREKKESFPLTVTSAQKNPTAFYLCASSNGPSYEQYFGPGTRLTVT.

This clonotype was seen repeatedly, ten times or more. The CDR3 here is CSASGGVSSYEQYF. For the CDR3, the DNA is TGCAGTGCTAGCGGCGGGGTGAGCTCCTACGAGCAGTACTTC. The chain employs TRBV20-1 and TRBJ2-7; maybe TRBD2 (6 bases). The CDR3 is made up of 14 amino acids. V was cut by 3 bases and J by 0 bases, with 12 bases left in between. Germline CDR1 reads DFQATT; CDR2 reads SNEGSKA (reference sequence).

Turning to this clonotype: The junction does not match germline at one end; this may be a read error. The chain recombines TRBV11-2 with TRBJ2-1; 9 bases line up with TRBD2. Germline V CDR1 and CDR2: SGHAT, FQNNGV. The CDR3 length is 14 residues. The CDR3 sequence: CASSLGTSYNEQSF. The CDR3 region has the DNA TGTGCCAGCAGCCTCGGGACTAGCTACAATGAGCAGTCCTTC.

Many counts were recorded for this clonotype. The V call is TRBV28, the J call TRBJ2-7; D might be TRBD1 (5 bases). The V gene's germline CDR1 is MDHEN and CDR2 SYDVKM. V lost 3 bases and J 0 bases, leaving 15 bases between the germline ends. The CDR3 loop spans 16 amino acids. CDR3 amino acids: CASSFPTIDSSYEQYF. The DNA of the CDR3 is TGTGCCAGCAGTTTTCCCACGATCGACAGCTCCTACGAGCAGTACTTC.

This clonotype came up once. This could be a read error, since a much larger clone is one nucleotide away. This rearrangement joins TRBV4-2 to TRBJ1-1; D is possibly TRBD1 (6 bases). CDR3 length: 17 residues. CDR1 and CDR2 from the germline V gene are LGHNA and YNFKEQ. As DNA, the CDR3 is TGTGCCAGCGGCCAAGAAGTTGGGGGGGGCTGGGGTACTGAAGCTTTCTTT. It codes for CASGQEVGGGWGTEAFF.

The chain carries TRBV28 and TRBJ1-1; 7 bases fit TRBD1. Germline loops: CDR1 MDHEN, CDR2 SYDVKM. This CDR3 is built from 15 residues. J gave up 0 bases and V 6 bases, and 7 bases lay outside the gene matches. In nucleotides, the CDR3 is TGTGCCAGCAGCTGGACCGGGACAGTGAACACTGAAGCTTTCTTT. This gives the protein CASSWTGTVNTEAFF.

This clonotype appeared many times. The chain joins TRBV9 to TRBJ2-3; 7 positions match TRBD1. J lost 2 bases, V lost 0 bases, and 3 bases had no gene match. The CDR3 runs 15 residues. Germline V gene data show CDR1 as SGDLS and CDR2 as YYNGEE. CDR3 sequence (DNA): TGTGCCAGCAGCGTAGGAGGGGGCCACACAGATACGCAGTATTTT. Residues: CASSVGGGHTDTQYF.

Many counts were recorded for this clonotype. The chain carries TRBV7-9 and TRBJ1-3, with a weak D call TRBD1 (6 bases). The CDR3 is made up of 16 amino acids. The germline gives CDR1 SEHNR, CDR2 FQNEAQ (reference sequence). The CDR3 nucleotides read TGTGCATCCGCGCGGGGGCAGCCTCACTCTGGAAACACCATATATTTT. It is translated as CASARGQPHSGNTIYF.

On this clonotype itself: One end of the junction fails to match germline, which may point to a read error. This chain connects TRBV7-2 to TRBJ1-1, with a possible D match to TRBD1 (6 bases). Looked up from germline, CDR1 is SGHTA and CDR2 is FQGNSA. CDR3 size: 19 residues. For the CDR3, the DNA is TGTGCCAGCAGCTTAATTGCCCGGCCAGAGGGCTTGGGGGACACCGAAGCTTTCTTT. This gives the protein CASSLIARPEGLGDTEAFF.

A few counts support this clonotype. The chain recombines TRBV27 with TRBJ1-4; the D is unclear. V was cut by 8 bases and J by 6 bases, with 16 bases left in between. The germline V gene has CDR1 MNHEY and CDR2 SMNVEV (reference sequence). This CDR3 has 14 amino acids. The CDR3 spells CASSQMSGDEKLFF. The CDR3 DNA follows: TGTGCCAGCTCCCAGATGTCCGGAGATGAAAAACTGTTTTTT.

This clonotype was counted at least ten times. This sequence joins TRBV6-1 and TRBJ2-7; the D gene is possibly TRBD2 (5 bases). The CDR3 runs to 12 residues. Trimming left V 11 bases short and J 2 bases short, with 13 bases between. The germline V gene encodes CDR1 MNHNS and CDR2 SASEGT. The CDR3 spells CACGYPPYEQYF. The CDR3 bases are TGTGCCTGCGGGTATCCCCCCTACGAGCAGTACTTC.

The chain has TRBV29-1 and TRBJ2-1; no definite D call. The ends were cut back, 5 bases at V and 4 bases at J, with 15 bases in the middle. The CDR3 has 14 residues. CDR1 is SQVTM and CDR2 is ANQGSEA in the germline V gene. The CDR3 bases are TGCAGCGTTCCTAGACCAGAGGAGTACAATGAGCAGTTCTTC. This translates into CSVPRPEEYNEQFF.

This clonotype turned up a few times. The chain links TRBV19 to TRBJ2-1; D may correspond to TRBD1 or TRBD2 (5 bases each). Germline V gene lookup returns CDR1 LNHDA and CDR2 SQIVND (reference sequence). V lost 4 bases and J 6 bases, leaving 19 bases between the germline ends. The CDR3 is made up of 16 amino acids. The CDR3 nucleotides read TGTGCCAGTAGTACCCTCCCGGGACCGTACAGCAATGAGCAGTTCTTC. Translated: CASSTLPGPYSNEQFF.

The chain couples TRBV20-1 to TRBJ2-7; a possible D gene is TRBD1 (6 bases). This CDR3 region has 15 residues. Germline loops: CDR1 DFQATT, CDR2 SNEGSKA (reference sequence). Trimming removed 1 base from V and 3 bases from J, with 16 bases in between. CDR3 bases: TGCAGTGCTAGAGGGGTCCTTACAGGGATCTACGAGCAGTACTTC. It is translated as CSARGVLTGIYEQYF.

This clonotype was seen repeatedly, ten times or more. This chain links TRBV7-2 with TRBJ1-3; weak D call: TRBD1 (5 bases). V was shortened by 2 bases and J by 7 bases, with 12 bases between the two germline ends. This CDR3 is 14 amino acids long. Germline values: CDR1 SGHTA, CDR2 FQGNSA. The CDR3 region has the DNA TGTGCCAGCAGCTTAATGGGGACTTGGAACACCATATATTTT. This translates into CASSLMGTWNTIYF. The entire variable domain, with the rest obtained from reference TRBV7-2 and TRBJ1-3, is as follows: GAGVSQSPSNKVTEKGKDVELRCDPISGHTALYWYRQSLGQGLEFLIYFQGNSAPDKSGLPSDRFSAERTGGSVSTLTIQRTQQEDSAVYLCASSLMGTWNTIYFGEGSWLTVV.

The table lists this clonotype with many counts. The chain is built from TRBV27 and TRBJ1-1; possible D gene TRBD1, 6 bases. Trimming shortened V by 5 bases and J by 5 bases, and 9 bases separated the two germline ends. The CDR3 consists of 12 residues. The germline V gene has CDR1 MNHEY and CDR2 SMNVEV (reference sequence). The CDR3: CASSPQGTEAFF. The CDR3 coding sequence is TGTGCCAGCAGTCCACAGGGAACTGAAGCTTTCTTT.